This T cell receptor beta chain was sequenced for a study of blood T cell repertoires in COVID-19. Study-wide background: Sample material is recorded as cDNA or gDNA derived from T cells, B-cell-depleted T cells, or PBMCs.

With 5 bases clipped from V and 3 bases from J, the junction kept 4 bases outside the gene matches. CDR1 and CDR2 (germline): SGHVS, FQNEAQ. This CDR3 has 16 amino acids. All enrollees were roughly 18 to 89 years old and from under 25 US areas. This clone was observed a handful of times. Other DNA sequences in this specimen translate into the identical CDR3. In the original workflow: Nucleated cell number was recorded as an estimate derived from reference gene primer amplification. Some clones are missing from TCRdb's copy, which holds only in-frame ones; the method was immunoSEQ multiplex PCR. Clone size and the V and J calls come from that table; the DNA yielded D and trimming. The sample has roughly 250,000 clones; around 89% are singletons.

The rearrangement uses TRBV7-8 and TRBJ2-2; 12 nucleotides align to TRBD2. The receptor's source is a man aged 35 to 55 who had recovered from COVID-19. The sequenced sample consisted of PBMCs or T cells enriched from blood (not recorded which). CDR3 bases: TGTGCCAGCAGCCGACTAGCGGGAGTCGACACCGGGGAGCTGTTTTTT. This gives the protein CASSRLAGVDTGELFF.